This passage covers 17 T cell receptor beta chains from one sample sequenced in a study of siplizumab effects on memory and regulatory T cells. The repertoire was sequenced with immunoSEQ multiplex PCR; TCRdb's copy has only in-frame clones and lacks some. This table has about 48,000 clones, more than 75% appearing once. Material for sequencing was naive CD8+ T cells sorted from blood. These receptors were obtained from a human donor in good health.

The sample holds one count of this clone. The CDR3 nucleotides are TGCGCCAGCAGCTTGGCGACTAGCGGAGTATTCTACGAGCAGTACTTC. It specifies CASSLATSGVFYEQYF. The V call is TRBV5-1, the J call TRBJ2-7; 9 nucleotides line up with TRBD2. The ends lost 0 bases at V and 3 bases at J; junction bases unmatched: 7. Germline lookup yields CDR1 SGHRS and CDR2 YFSETQ. The CDR3 loop spans 16 amino acids.

V is TRBV7-9 and J is TRBJ2-7; tentatively, D is TRBD1 (5 bases). Per the germline V gene, CDR1 is SEHNR and CDR2 is FQNEAQ (reference sequence). Trimming removed 4 bases at V and 0 bases at J, with 16 bases between. The CDR3 loop spans 16 amino acids. The CDR3 region has the DNA TGTGCCAGCAGCTCCCCCTGGATTGACAGCTCCTACGAGCAGTACTTC. It encodes CASSSPWIDSSYEQYF.

The chain combines TRBV27 with TRBJ1-1; D not resolved. The CDR3 length is 15 residues. CDR1 is MNHEY, CDR2 SMNVEV, per germline (reference sequence). Trimming took off 5 bases at V and 4 bases at J, with 17 bases between the two ends. Here the CDR3 DNA reads TGTGCCAGCAGTCCTCTCCAGATATCTCGCACTGAAGCTTTCTTT. Translated, it gives CASSPLQISRTEAFF.

The chain has TRBV6-1 and TRBJ1-4; 8 nucleotides line up with TRBD1. The CDR3 extends over 18 amino acids. V shed 6 bases, J shed 0 bases, and the junction held 12 bases outside the gene matches. Germline loops: CDR1 MNHNS, CDR2 SASEGT. CDR3 DNA sequence: TGTGCCAGCAGAGAAAGACAGGGGCGGTTTGCAACTAATGAAAAACTGTTTTTT. This gives the protein CASRERQGRFATNEKLFF.

In this sample, this clone turned up once. This chain connects TRBV27 to TRBJ1-4; 7 nucleotides line up with TRBD1. V shed 6 bases, J shed 2 bases, and the junction held 6 bases outside the gene matches. CDR1 is MNHEY, CDR2 SMNVEV, per germline (reference sequence). The CDR3 length is 15 residues. The chain's CDR3 is CASSRLQGTNEKLFF. The CDR3 nucleotides are TGTGCCAGCAGCCGTCTACAGGGGACTAATGAAAAACTGTTTTTT.

The rearrangement uses TRBV7-9 and TRBJ2-3, with unresolved D. The CDR3 consists of 11 residues. From germline, CDR1 is SEHNR and CDR2 FQNEAQ (reference sequence). The germline V and J ends were trimmed by 3 bases and 5 bases, with 3 bases remaining between them. The CDR3 nucleotides are TGTGCCAGCAGCTTCGGAGATACGCAGTATTTT. Translation: CASSFGDTQYF. The complete variable domain, with remaining parts taken from reference TRBV7-9 and TRBJ2-3, reads DTGVSQNPRHKITKRGQNVTFRCDPISEHNRLYWYRQTLGQGPEFLTYFQNEAQLEKSRLLSDRFSAERPKGSFSTLEIQRTEQGDSAMYLCASSFGDTQYFGPGTRLTVL.

This rearrangement joins TRBV27 to TRBJ2-3; D uncertain. CDR3 length equals 13 residues. In germline, CDR1 is MNHEY, CDR2 SMNVEV (reference sequence). The V end was cut by 5 bases, the J end by 5 bases, with 11 bases between. The CDR3: CASSIGRRDTQYF. As DNA, the CDR3 is TGTGCCAGCAGTATAGGACGGCGAGATACGCAGTATTTT.

The rearrangement joins TRBV19 to TRBJ2-1; D call uncertain. Germline CDR1 reads LNHDA; CDR2 reads SQIVND (reference sequence). Trimming removed 2 bases from V and 7 bases from J, with 12 bases in between. The CDR3 is 14 residues long. CDR3 region: CASSIQPSQNEQFF. CDR3 in DNA: TGTGCCAGTAGTATACAACCGTCACAGAATGAGCAGTTCTTC.

CDR3 nucleotide sequence: TGTGCCAGCAGCTTAAGATCGGGGGCAGCCGCCTACGAGCAGTACTTC. It is translated as CASSLRSGAAAYEQYF. The chain carries TRBV7-9 and TRBJ2-7; either TRBD1 or TRBD2 may fit D (6 bases each). The CDR3 length is 16 residues. Trimming pared 2 bases from V and 2 bases from J, leaving 16 bases between. Looked up from germline, CDR1 is SEHNR and CDR2 is FQNEAQ (reference sequence).

The chain couples TRBV6-5 to TRBJ2-2; a possible D gene is TRBD1 (7 bases). V was trimmed by 1 base and J by 7 bases, leaving 13 bases between them. CDR1 and CDR2 from the germline V gene are MNHEY and SVGAGI. The CDR3 contains 15 residues. The CDR3 DNA is TGTGCCAGCAGTTACTTTACAGGGGAGGTCGGGGAGCTGTTTTTT. The encoded protein is CASSYFTGEVGELFF.

This clone was seen just once. The chain uses TRBV5-4 and TRBJ2-1; D unresolved. The germline V gene has CDR1 SGHNT and CDR2 YYREEE (reference sequence). V was clipped by 5 bases and J by 0 bases, with 9 bases between them. The CDR3 is 14 residues long. CDR3 DNA sequence: TGTGCCAGCAGTTCGAGATACTCCTACAATGAGCAGTTCTTC. This sequence encodes CASSSRYSYNEQFF.

The chain is built from TRBV7-8 and TRBJ2-3, with 12 bases lining up with TRBD1. This CDR3 has 19 amino acids. V dropped 6 bases and J dropped 3; count of bases not matched to a gene: 16. The germline CDR1 and CDR2 sequences are SGHVS and FQNEAQ. The CDR3 DNA follows: TGTGCCAGCAGTGACGAGTCCGGGACAGGGGGCGTTTGGACAGATACGCAGTATTTT. Translated: CASSDESGTGGVWTDTQYF.

Points on this clone: The same CDR3 is also encoded by other DNA sequences in this sample. The rearrangement links TRBV19 to TRBJ2-1, with D possibly being TRBD1 or TRBD2 (5 bases each). CDR3 length equals 12 residues. V was clipped by 1 base and J by 7 bases, with 5 bases between them. CDR1 LNHDA and CDR2 SQIVND come from the germline V gene (reference sequence). The CDR3 here is CASSIGGNEQFF. CDR3 DNA sequence: TGTGCCAGTAGTATAGGGGGGAATGAGCAGTTCTTC.

The chain employs TRBV7-9 and TRBJ2-7; D not resolved. The length of the CDR3 is 13 residues. Per germline, CDR1 SEHNR and CDR2 FQNEAQ (reference sequence). The ends were cut back, 6 bases at V and 5 bases at J, with 14 bases in the middle. CDR3 residues: CASRDPLRDEQYF. CDR3 nucleotide sequence: TGTGCCAGCAGGGATCCCCTAAGGGACGAGCAGTACTTC.

The chain recombines TRBV27 with TRBJ1-1; D remains unclear. In germline, CDR1 is MNHEY, CDR2 SMNVEV (reference sequence). The CDR3 totals 13 residues. The V gene lost 6 bases and the J gene lost 4 bases, with 12 bases spanning the gap. In DNA, the CDR3 is TGTGCCAGCAGCCCAGAAGGCAGCACTGAAGCTTTCTTT. Its translation is CASSPEGSTEAFF.

The J gene is TRBJ2-1, the V gene TRBV6-1, with D perhaps given as TRBD1 or TRBD2 (5 bases each). With 8 bases removed from V and 2 bases from J, the gap between germline ends came to 10 bases. The length of the CDR3 is 13 residues. In germline, CDR1 is MNHNS, CDR2 SASEGT. DNA of the CDR3: TGTGCCAGCGGGACGGAGACCTACAATGAGCAGTTCTTC. Amino acids: CASGTETYNEQFF.

The chain is built from TRBV28 and TRBJ2-7; 10 bases are shared with TRBD2. J gave up 6 bases and V 4 bases, and 3 bases lay outside the gene matches. CDR1 and CDR2 (germline): MDHEN, SYDVKM. The CDR3 totals 13 residues. The CDR3 spells CASSSSGGGEQYF. In DNA, the CDR3 is TGTGCCAGCAGTTCTAGCGGGGGTGGCGAGCAGTACTTC.